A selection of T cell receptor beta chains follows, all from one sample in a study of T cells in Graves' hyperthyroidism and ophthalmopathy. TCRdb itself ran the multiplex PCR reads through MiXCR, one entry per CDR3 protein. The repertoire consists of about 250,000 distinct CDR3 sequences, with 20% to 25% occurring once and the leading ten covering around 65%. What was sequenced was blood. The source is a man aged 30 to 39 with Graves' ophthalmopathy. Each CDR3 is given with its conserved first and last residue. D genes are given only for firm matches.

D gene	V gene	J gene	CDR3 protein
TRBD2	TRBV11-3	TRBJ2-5	CASSLGAPGLGKSQETQYF
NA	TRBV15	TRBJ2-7	CATALGGYQDEQYF
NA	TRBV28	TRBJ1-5	CASSDLQGNQPQHF
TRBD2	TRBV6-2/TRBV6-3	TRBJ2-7	CASSEAGRGDEQYF
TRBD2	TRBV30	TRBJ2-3	CAWSVGAGMFTQYF
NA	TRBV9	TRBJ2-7	CASSQGSSSYEQYF
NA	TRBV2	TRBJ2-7	CASSDRGGIYEQYF
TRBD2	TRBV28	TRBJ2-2	CASSYGGGPITNTGELFF
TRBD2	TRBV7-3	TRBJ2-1	CASSVGTSGSTYNEQFF
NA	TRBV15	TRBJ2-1	CATRTPSGPYTVNEQFF
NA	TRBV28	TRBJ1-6	CASSRGAYSPLHF
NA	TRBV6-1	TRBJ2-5	CASRGVYEETQYF
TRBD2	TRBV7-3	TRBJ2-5	CASSRGGGQETQYF
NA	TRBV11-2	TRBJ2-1	CASSISEISYNEQFF
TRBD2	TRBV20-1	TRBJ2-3	CSAGAGGDTQYF
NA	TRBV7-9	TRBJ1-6	CASSPLESGNSPLHF
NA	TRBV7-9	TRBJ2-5	CASSPDRGPETQYF
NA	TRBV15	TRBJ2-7	CATSRVPGLVGYEQYF
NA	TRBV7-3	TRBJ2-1	CASSPPGRRYNEQFF
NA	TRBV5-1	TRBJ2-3	CASSFGGGFTDTQYF
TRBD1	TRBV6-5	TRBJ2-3	CASKYRGLYSTDTQYF
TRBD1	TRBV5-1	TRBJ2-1	CASSPGQGGFNEQFF
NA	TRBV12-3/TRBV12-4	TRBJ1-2	CASHPARGNYGYTF
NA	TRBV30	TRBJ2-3	CAWSVRLGGGRTDTQYF
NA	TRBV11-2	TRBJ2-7	CASSLGAGTYEQYF
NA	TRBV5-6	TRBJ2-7	CASSLGLALGEQYF
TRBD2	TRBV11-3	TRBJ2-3	CASSLDQGWSGRDTQYF
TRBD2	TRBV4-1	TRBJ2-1	CASSQEPGLAGYNEQFF
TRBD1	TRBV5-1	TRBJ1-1	CASSSGQGQLGTEAFF
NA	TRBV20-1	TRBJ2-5	CSTWGQEETQYF
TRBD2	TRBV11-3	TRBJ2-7	CASSLEGGLASYEQYF
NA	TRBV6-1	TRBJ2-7	CASTRTESGEQYF
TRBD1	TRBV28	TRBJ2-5	CASSFQGGYRDQYF
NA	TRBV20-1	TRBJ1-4	CSARGRGGAVEKLFF
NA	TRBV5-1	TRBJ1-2	CASYQGWGNYGYTF